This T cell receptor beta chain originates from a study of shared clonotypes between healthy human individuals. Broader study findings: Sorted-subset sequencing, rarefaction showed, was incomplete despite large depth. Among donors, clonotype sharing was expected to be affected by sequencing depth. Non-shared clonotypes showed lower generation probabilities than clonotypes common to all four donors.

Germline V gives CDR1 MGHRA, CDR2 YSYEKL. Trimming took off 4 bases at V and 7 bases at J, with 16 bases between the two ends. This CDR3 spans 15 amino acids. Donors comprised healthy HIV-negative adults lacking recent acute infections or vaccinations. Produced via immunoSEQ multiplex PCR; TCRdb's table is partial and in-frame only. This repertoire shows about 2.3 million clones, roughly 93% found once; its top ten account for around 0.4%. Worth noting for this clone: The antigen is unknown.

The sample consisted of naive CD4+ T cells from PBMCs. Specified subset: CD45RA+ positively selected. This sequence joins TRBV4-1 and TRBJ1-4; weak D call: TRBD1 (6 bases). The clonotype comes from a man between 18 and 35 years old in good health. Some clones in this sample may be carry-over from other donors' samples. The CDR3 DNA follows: TGCGCCAGCAGCCGAACCGGGACACCTACTGAAAAACTGTTTTTT. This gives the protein CASSRTGTPTEKLFF.